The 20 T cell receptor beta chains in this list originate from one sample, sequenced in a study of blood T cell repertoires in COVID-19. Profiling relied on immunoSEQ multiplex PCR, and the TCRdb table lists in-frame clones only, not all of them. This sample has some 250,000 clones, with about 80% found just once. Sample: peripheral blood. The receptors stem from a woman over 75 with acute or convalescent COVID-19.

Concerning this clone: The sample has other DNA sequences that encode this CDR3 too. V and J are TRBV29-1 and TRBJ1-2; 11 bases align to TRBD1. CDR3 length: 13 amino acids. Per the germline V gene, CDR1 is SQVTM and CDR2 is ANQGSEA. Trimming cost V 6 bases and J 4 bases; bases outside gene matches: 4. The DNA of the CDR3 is TGCAGCGTAGGGGACAGGGGGGTCTATGGCTACACCTTC. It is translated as CSVGDRGVYGYTF.

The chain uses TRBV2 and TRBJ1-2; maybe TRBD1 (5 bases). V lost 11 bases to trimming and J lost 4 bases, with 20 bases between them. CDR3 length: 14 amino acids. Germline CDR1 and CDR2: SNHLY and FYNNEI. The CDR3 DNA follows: TGTGCCCGAACCCCTGCAGGGCAGATCTATGGCTACACCTTC. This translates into CARTPAGQIYGYTF.

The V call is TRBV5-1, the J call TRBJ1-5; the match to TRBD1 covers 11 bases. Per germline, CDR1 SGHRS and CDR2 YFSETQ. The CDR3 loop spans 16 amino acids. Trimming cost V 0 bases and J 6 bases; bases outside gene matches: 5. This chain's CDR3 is CASSLGGQGAGQPQHF. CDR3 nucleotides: TGCGCCAGCAGCTTGGGTGGACAGGGGGCCGGTCAGCCCCAGCATTTT.

The CDR3 nucleotides are TGTGCCATCAGTGACGGGAGCAATCAGCCCCAGCATTTT. Its protein is CAISDGSNQPQHF. V gene TRBV10-3 combines with J gene TRBJ1-5, with D hard to call. V was pared by 3 bases and J by 1 base, with 4 bases between. There are 13 residues in the CDR3. CDR1 ENHRY and CDR2 SYGVKD come from the germline V gene.

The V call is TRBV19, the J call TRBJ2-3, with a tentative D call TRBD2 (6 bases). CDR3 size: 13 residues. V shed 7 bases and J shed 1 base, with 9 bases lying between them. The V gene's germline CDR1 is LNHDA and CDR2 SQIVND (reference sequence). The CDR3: CASMKRGTDTQYF. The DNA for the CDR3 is TGTGCCAGTATGAAGCGGGGCACAGATACGCAGTATTTT.

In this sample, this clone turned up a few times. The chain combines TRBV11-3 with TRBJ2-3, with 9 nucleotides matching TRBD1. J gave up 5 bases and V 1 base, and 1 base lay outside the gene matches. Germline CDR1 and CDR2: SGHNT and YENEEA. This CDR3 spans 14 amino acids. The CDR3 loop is CASSLGQGGDTQYF. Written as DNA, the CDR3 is TGTGCCAGCAGCTTAGGACAGGGGGGAGATACGCAGTATTTT.

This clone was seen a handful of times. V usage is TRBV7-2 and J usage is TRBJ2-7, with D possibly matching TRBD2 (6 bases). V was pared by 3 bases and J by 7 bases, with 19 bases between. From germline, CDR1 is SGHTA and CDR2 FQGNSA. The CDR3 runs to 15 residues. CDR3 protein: CASSFDGGGGREQYF. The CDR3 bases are TGTGCCAGCAGCTTTGATGGGGGAGGAGGTAGAGAGCAGTACTTC.

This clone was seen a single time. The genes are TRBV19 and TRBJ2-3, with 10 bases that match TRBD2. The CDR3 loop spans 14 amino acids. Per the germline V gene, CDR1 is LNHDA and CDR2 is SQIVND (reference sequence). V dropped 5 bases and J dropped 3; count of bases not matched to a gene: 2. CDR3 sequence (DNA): TGTGCCAGTAGTCTAGCGGGGGTGACAGATACGCAGTATTTT. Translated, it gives CASSLAGVTDTQYF.

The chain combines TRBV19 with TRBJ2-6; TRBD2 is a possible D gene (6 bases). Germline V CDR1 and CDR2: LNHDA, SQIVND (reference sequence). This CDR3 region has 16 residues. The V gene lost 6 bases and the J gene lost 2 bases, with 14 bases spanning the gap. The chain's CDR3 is CASRDGGYPGANVLTF. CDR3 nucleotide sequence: TGTGCCAGTAGGGACGGGGGATACCCTGGGGCCAACGTCCTGACTTTC.

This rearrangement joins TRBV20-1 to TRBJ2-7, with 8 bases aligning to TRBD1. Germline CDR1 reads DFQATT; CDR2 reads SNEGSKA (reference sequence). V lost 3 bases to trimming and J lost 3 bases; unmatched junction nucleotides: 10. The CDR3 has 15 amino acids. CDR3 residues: CSASEGTGTLYEQYF. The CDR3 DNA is TGCAGTGCTAGTGAGGGGACAGGTACCCTCTACGAGCAGTACTTC.

In DNA form, the CDR3 reads TGTGCCAGCAGTGTTACTAGTGGAGGAGAGACCCAGTACTTC. Translating it yields CASSVTSGGETQYF. The V call is TRBV2, the J call TRBJ2-5; D perhaps matches TRBD2 (5 bases). Germline V gene data show CDR1 as SNHLY and CDR2 as FYNNEI. V dropped 4 bases and J dropped 4 bases, with 13 bases sitting between them. The CDR3 extends over 14 amino acids. Full variable domain (rest looked up from reference TRBV2 and TRBJ2-5): EPEVTQTPSHQVTQMGQEVILRCVPISNHLYFYWYRQILGQKVEFLVSFYNNEISEKSEIFDDQFSVERPDGSNFTLKIRSTKLEDSAMYFCASSVTSGGETQYFGPGTRLLVL.

DNA of the CDR3: TGTGCCAGCAGCCAGACAGTGAACACTGAAGCTTTCTTT. Its translation: CASSQTVNTEAFF. V and J are TRBV12-3 or TRBV12-4 and TRBJ1-1, with D perhaps matching TRBD1 (5 bases). V was clipped by 6 bases and J by 0 bases, with 8 bases between them. The CDR3 loop spans 13 amino acids.

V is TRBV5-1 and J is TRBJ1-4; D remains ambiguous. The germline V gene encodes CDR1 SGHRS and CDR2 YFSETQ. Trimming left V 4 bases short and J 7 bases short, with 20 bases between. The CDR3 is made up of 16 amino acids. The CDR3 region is CASSPGSSGLTEKLFF. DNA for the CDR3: TGCGCCAGCAGCCCCGGATCTTCGGGTCTAACTGAAAAACTGTTTTTT.

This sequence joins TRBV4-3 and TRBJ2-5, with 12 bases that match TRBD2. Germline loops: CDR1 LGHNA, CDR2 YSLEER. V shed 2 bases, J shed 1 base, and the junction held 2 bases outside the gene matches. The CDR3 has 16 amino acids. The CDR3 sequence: CASSQRTSGAQETQYF. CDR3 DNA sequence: TGCGCCAGCAGCCAAAGGACTAGCGGGGCCCAAGAGACCCAGTACTTC.

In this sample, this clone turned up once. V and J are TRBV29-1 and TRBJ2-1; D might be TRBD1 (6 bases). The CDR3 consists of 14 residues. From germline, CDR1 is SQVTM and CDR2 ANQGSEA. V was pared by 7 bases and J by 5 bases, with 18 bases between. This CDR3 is CSAWGQEKNNEQFF. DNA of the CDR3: TGCAGCGCATGGGGGCAGGAAAAGAACAATGAGCAGTTCTTC.

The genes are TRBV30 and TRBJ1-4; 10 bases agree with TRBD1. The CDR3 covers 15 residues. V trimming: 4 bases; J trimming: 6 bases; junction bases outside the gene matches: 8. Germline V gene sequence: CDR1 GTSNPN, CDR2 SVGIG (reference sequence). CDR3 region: CAWNPGTGVYEKLFF. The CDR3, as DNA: TGTGCCTGGAATCCGGGGACAGGGGTCTATGAAAAACTGTTTTTT. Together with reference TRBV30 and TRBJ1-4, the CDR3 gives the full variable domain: SQTIHQWPATLVQPVGSPLSLECTVEGTSNPNLYWYRQAAGRGLQLLFYSVGIGQISSEVPQNLSASRPQDRQFILSSKKLLLSDSGFYLCAWNPGTGVYEKLFFGSGTQLSVL.

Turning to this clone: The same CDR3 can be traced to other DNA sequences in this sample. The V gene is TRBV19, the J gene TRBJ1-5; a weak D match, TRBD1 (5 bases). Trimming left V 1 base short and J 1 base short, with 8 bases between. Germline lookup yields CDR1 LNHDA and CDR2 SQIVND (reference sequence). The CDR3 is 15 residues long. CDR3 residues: CASSIGGASNQPQHF. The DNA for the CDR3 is TGTGCCAGTAGTATAGGGGGCGCGAGCAATCAGCCCCAGCATTTT. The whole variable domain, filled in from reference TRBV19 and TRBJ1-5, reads DGGITQSPKYLFRKEGQNVTLSCEQNLNHDAMYWYRQDPGQGLRLIYYSQIVNDFQKGDIAEGYSVSREKKESFPLTVTSAQKNPTAFYLCASSIGGASNQPQHFGDGTRLSIL.

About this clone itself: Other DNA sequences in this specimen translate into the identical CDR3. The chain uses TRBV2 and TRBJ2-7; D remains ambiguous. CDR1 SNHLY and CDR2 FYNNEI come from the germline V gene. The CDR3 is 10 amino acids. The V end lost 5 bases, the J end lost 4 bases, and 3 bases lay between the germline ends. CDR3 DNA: TGTGCCAGCAGTTTATACGAGCAGTACTTC. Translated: CASSLYEQYF.

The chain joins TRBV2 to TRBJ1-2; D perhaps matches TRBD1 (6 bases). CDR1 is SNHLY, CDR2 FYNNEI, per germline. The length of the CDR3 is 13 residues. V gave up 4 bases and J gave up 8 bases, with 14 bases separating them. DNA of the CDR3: TGTGCCAGCAGTGTATTGGGGACAATAGGCTACACCTTC. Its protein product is CASSVLGTIGYTF.

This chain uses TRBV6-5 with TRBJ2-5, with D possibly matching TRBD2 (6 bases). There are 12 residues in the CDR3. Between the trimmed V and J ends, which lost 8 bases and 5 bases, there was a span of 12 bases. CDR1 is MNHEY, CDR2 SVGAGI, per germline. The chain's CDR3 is CASRRGSETQYF. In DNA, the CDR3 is TGTGCCAGCCGCCGGGGGTCCGAGACCCAGTACTTC.